The rows below give T cell receptor beta chains drawn from one sample of a study of cytomegalovirus exposure and HLA in healthy donors. Only in-frame clones appear in the TCRdb table, and some are missing; sequencing was by immunoSEQ multiplex PCR. The sample includes 110,000 to 150,000 clones, 70% to 85% of them seen just once. Material: PBMCs. These receptors were taken from a male donor in good health and CMV-seronegative. Both conserved end residues are part of each CDR3. The order of the fields is J gene, V gene, clone size, CDR3 protein. Clone size is not always given. Where it is, it says once, few, many or a class for expanded clones.

>TRBJ2-3|TRBV12-5|-
CASAFRGDRESPDTQYF
>TRBJ1-2|TRBV6-1|-
CASYQGARGYTF
>TRBJ2-7|TRBV7-2|-
CASSLAPGPSGGISYEQYF
>TRBJ2-1|TRBV25-1|-
CASSELGGAYNEQFF
>TRBJ2-7|TRBV25-1|-
CASRQGSYEQYF
>TRBJ1-2|TRBV4-3|once
CASSRGGAGFGYTF
>TRBJ1-5|TRBV29-1|once
CSVARGGGNQPQHF
>TRBJ1-2|TRBV15|-
CATSSWDRAHYGYTF
>TRBJ1-5|TRBV9|-
CASSQGGQPQHF
>TRBJ2-1|TRBV7-8|once
CASSRTGFSSYNEQFF
>TRBJ2-7|TRBV28|-
CASVSSGPPYEQYF
>TRBJ1-2|TRBV5-1|-
CASSLEGVNYGYTF
>TRBJ2-1|TRBV4-1|-
CASSQDLTSGPYNEQFF
>TRBJ2-7|TRBV29-1|-
CSVEDGTRHSYEQYF
>TRBJ1-4|TRBV28|few
CASSSSTTVFFEKLFF
>TRBJ2-7|TRBV2|-
CASRGLTVYEQYF
>TRBJ2-7|TRBV6-1|-
CASSLKQGDEQYF
>TRBJ2-1|TRBV7-6|-
CASSLGRDEQFF
>TRBJ1-2|TRBV4-1|-
CASSQAVLVYGYTF
>TRBJ1-1|TRBV5-1|-
CASSLLVTSAEAFF
>TRBJ2-3|TRBV10-3|-
CAISLSSGGTDTQYF
>TRBJ2-7|TRBV27|-
CASSPGDRGYEQYF
>TRBJ2-7|TRBV19|-
CASSTLLAGSSYEQYF
>TRBJ2-2|TRBV9|-
CASSFTPTAETGELFF
>TRBJ2-1|TRBV7-9|-
CASSSPEGSSYNEQFF
>TRBJ1-4|TRBV5-1|once
CASSLVGDDLWKLFF
>TRBJ2-3|TRBV5-3|-
CARSHINSGGADTQYF
>TRBJ1-5|TRBV7-2|-
CASSLQGTNQPQHF
>TRBJ2-3|TRBV6-4|-
CASSASPGRDTQYF
>TRBJ1-4|TRBV9|-
CASGGTREKLFF
>TRBJ1-2|TRBV7-9|-
CASSLGQANYGYTF
>TRBJ2-7|TRBV28|-
CASTTRVNGYEQYF
>TRBJ2-2|TRBV10-1|-
CASSAVAGGPNTAELFF
>TRBJ2-5|TRBV27|-
CASSLGRGETQYF
>TRBJ2-1|TRBV30|-
CAWSLGLDNEQFF
>TRBJ2-1|TRBV4-2|-
CASSQDPEGSYNEQFF
>TRBJ2-7|TRBV9|-
CASSASGVYSYEQYF
>TRBJ2-7|TRBV18|-
CASSPTPGQGSYEQYF
>TRBJ2-7|TRBV5-1|-
CASSLVVGGGEQYF
>TRBJ2-7|TRBV4-2|-
CASSQDLSSSYEQYF
>TRBJ2-5|TRBV25-1|-
CASSESLAGGEETQYF
>TRBJ2-3|TRBV7-9|-
CASSSYRDRESTDTQYF
>TRBJ2-1|TRBV7-6|-
CASSLNIEQFF
>TRBJ2-1|TRBV20-1|-
CSASPYNEQFF
>TRBJ2-1|TRBV7-9|once
CASSLGIAGGYNEQFF
>TRBJ1-4|TRBV27|few
CASSLISGGWGEKLFF
>TRBJ2-3|TRBV7-2|-
CASSRRVGTDTQYF
>TRBJ2-5|TRBV9|-
CASSVGKGLAPETQYF
>TRBJ2-1|TRBV6-1|few
CASSEEVGGHSEQFF
>TRBJ2-2|TRBV7-3|-
CASSLNRAENTGELFF
>TRBJ2-3|TRBV2|few
CASSSGLAGATDTQYF
>-|TRBV18|once
CASSLTVENEQYF
>TRBJ2-2|TRBV4-1|-
CASSHAGTGELFF
>TRBJ2-7|TRBV13|-
CASSLTGGEQYF
>TRBJ2-2|TRBV5-1|-
CASSFNGENSGELFF